A single T cell receptor beta chain is shown here with its context. No antigen is known for it. Within one base of it there is no much larger clone, and no base qualities were kept. These data come from a study of T cell changes during pregnancy in multiple sclerosis (dated by TCRdb to between 2018 and 2020). About the study as a whole: Changes in the T cell repertoire over the course of pregnancy were examined in this study in women with multiple sclerosis.

Library generation was performed with the immunoSEQ multiplex PCR assay. TCRdb's version of the immuneACCESS table is confined to in-frame rearrangements and falls short of the full clone set. An unresolved V gene accounts for under half of the shortfall where checked; the remainder is of unknown origin. This sample is represented by around 45,000 clones; roughly 92% of them were singletons. 0.45% to 0.6% of the sample comes from the top ten. Taken from the germline V gene, the CDR1 and CDR2 loops are SGHVS and FQNEAQ. Trimming accounts for 5 bases at V and 4 bases at J, while the number of junction bases matched to no gene is 5. Spanning cysteine to phenylalanine, the CDR3 consists of 14 amino acids. The entry retains the CDR3 DNA only, 42 bases that are in frame from base 1.

The TCR sequence derives from a female donor with multiple sclerosis, enrolled in a pregnancy study. The specimen comprised CD4+ T cells from peripheral blood mononuclear cells, sampled in the third trimester of pregnancy. The chain couples TRBV7-8 to TRBJ2-3, and 8 junctional nucleotides match TRBD2. The CDR3 region has the sequence CASSISGVADTQYF. The DNA sequence reads TGTGCCAGCAGCATTAGCGGGGTGGCAGATACGCAGTATTTT.